Listed here are 3 T cell receptor beta chains from one sample, sequenced in a study of T cell responses to AZD1222 COVID-19 vaccine. Data came from immunoSEQ multiplex PCR; TCRdb stores just in-frame clones and leaves some out. This sample has 95,000 to 150,000 clones, with 92% found just once. Sequenced material: peripheral blood, taken on day 0 of AZD1222 vaccination. The receptors shown here come from an adult in good health.

Points on this clone: One end of the junction is discordant with germline, which a read error may explain. The chain combines TRBV6-5 with TRBJ2-1; 9 bases map to TRBD1. CDR3 size: 13 residues. Germline V gene lookup returns CDR1 MNHEY and CDR2 SVGAGI. This CDR3 is CASSPPARDRVLF. The CDR3 region has the DNA TGTGCCAGCAGTCCTCCCGCCCGGGACAGGGTGCTCTTC.

The chain joins TRBV10-3 to TRBJ1-1, with 7 bases identical to TRBD1. The ends lost 7 bases at V and 3 bases at J; junction bases unmatched: 8. The germline gives CDR1 ENHRY, CDR2 SYGVKD. The CDR3 runs to 14 residues. CDR3 region: CAITLTGQHTEAFF. As DNA, the CDR3 is TGTGCCATCACCCTCACGGGACAGCACACTGAAGCTTTCTTT.

The chain has TRBV18 and TRBJ1-5; D unclear. Between the trimmed V and J ends, which lost 2 bases and 5 bases, there was a span of 10 bases. Germline V gene data show CDR1 as KGHSH and CDR2 as LQKENI. The CDR3 runs to 14 residues. The CDR3 loop is CASSPGDTYQPQHF. The CDR3 DNA reads as TGTGCCAGCTCACCAGGAGACACTTATCAGCCCCAGCATTTT.